The 22 T cell receptor beta chains in this list originate from one sample, sequenced in a study of T-cell reconstitution after alpha-beta-depleted transplantation in children. It was with unique molecular identifiers that the TCRbeta library was prepared. TCRdb re-derived calls from the PCR reads in MiXCR, one entry per CDR3 protein. The sample shows approximately 500,000 distinct CDR3 sequences, 25% to 30% of them seen only once. The material was PBMCs, obtained before TCRalphabeta/CD19-depleted stem cell transplant. These receptors were taken from a boy under three years old with Wiskott-Aldrich syndrome, due to receive a stem cell transplant.

This clonotype has just a few counts. V is TRBV20-1 and J is TRBJ2-7, with 8 bases fitting TRBD1. V was clipped by 1 base and J by 7 bases; unmatched bases: 9. Germline-derived CDR1 and CDR2 are DFQATT and SNEGSKA (reference sequence). The CDR3 consists of 14 residues. The CDR3 here is CSARADRGSREQYF. The CDR3 bases are TGCAGTGCTAGAGCTGACAGGGGTTCTCGGGAGCAGTACTTC.

The chain joins TRBV2 to TRBJ2-1, with 11 bases matching TRBD2. Germline values: CDR1 SNHLY, CDR2 FYNNEI. Trimming at V came to 7 bases and at J to 7 bases, leaving 12 bases not matched to a gene. This CDR3 comprises 16 residues. CDR3 region: CASINRSGLAVNEQFF. The CDR3 DNA follows: TGTGCCAGCATTAATCGCTCGGGACTAGCGGTAAATGAGCAGTTCTTC.

The J gene is TRBJ2-5, the V gene TRBV19, with TRBD2 identical over 11 bases. Per germline, CDR1 LNHDA and CDR2 SQIVND (reference sequence). The CDR3 runs 16 residues. Trimming at V came to 3 bases and at J to 2 bases, leaving 5 bases not matched to a gene. CDR3 nucleotide sequence: TGTGCCAGTAGTATTCGACTAGCGGGAAAACAAGAGACCCAGTACTTC. This translates into CASSIRLAGKQETQYF.

This clonotype was counted between two and nine times. V and J are TRBV7-3 and TRBJ2-7, with no clear D. V dropped 3 bases and J dropped 4 bases, with 10 bases sitting between them. Germline-derived CDR1 and CDR2 are SGHTA and FQGTGA. The CDR3 totals 13 residues. CDR3 DNA: TGTGCCAGCAGCTTTGCGCCAAAATACGAGCAGTACTTC. It codes for CASSFAPKYEQYF. Full variable domain (missing parts from reference TRBV7-3 and TRBJ2-7): GAGVSQTPSNKVTEKGKYVELRCDPISGHTALYWYRQSLGQGPEFLIYFQGTGAADDSGLPNDRFFAVRPEGSVSTLKIQRTERGDSAVYLCASSFAPKYEQYFGPGTRLTVT.

The rearrangement uses TRBV12-3 or TRBV12-4 and TRBJ1-2; D remains ambiguous. The CDR3 has 14 residues. V was trimmed by 2 bases and J by 7 bases, leaving 14 bases between them. CDR3 protein: CASSLLGGNGGYTF. In nucleotides, the CDR3 is TGTGCCAGCAGTTTATTAGGTGGTAATGGTGGCTACACCTTC.

The chain joins TRBV5-1 to TRBJ1-1; possibly TRBD1 for D (5 bases). The CDR3 has 12 amino acids. Germline loops: CDR1 SGHRS, CDR2 YFSETQ. V lost 1 base and J 6 bases, leaving 7 bases between the germline ends. In DNA form, the CDR3 reads TGCGCCAGCAGCTTGACAGGCGCTGAAGCTTTCTTT. Its translation is CASSLTGAEAFF.

The table lists this clonotype with a few counts. The gene calls are TRBV7-3 and TRBJ2-2; 10 bases line up with TRBD2. There are 14 residues in the CDR3. Germline lookup yields CDR1 SGHTA and CDR2 FQGTGA. Losses at the gene ends were 6 bases for V and 7 bases for J; bases not matched to a gene: 5. This chain's CDR3 is CASSLAGGIGELFF. CDR3 in DNA: TGTGCCAGCAGTTTAGCGGGAGGAATCGGGGAGCTGTTTTTT.

In its sample, this clonotype was seen a few times. The V call is TRBV4-1, the J call TRBJ1-6, with D possibly being TRBD1 (6 bases). Trimming shortened V by 4 bases and J by 13 bases, and 20 bases separated the two germline ends. Looked up from germline, CDR1 is MGHRA and CDR2 is YSYEKL. This CDR3 has 15 amino acids. CDR3 in amino acids: CASSPSPGHLLPLHF. Here the CDR3 DNA reads TGCGCCAGCAGCCCCTCACCGGGACATCTCCTTCCCCTCCACTTT.

Only a few counts were recorded for this clonotype. V gene TRBV20-1 combines with J gene TRBJ1-1; D remains ambiguous. This CDR3 comprises 12 residues. Germline V gene sequence: CDR1 DFQATT, CDR2 SNEGSKA (reference sequence). The V end lost 6 bases, the J end lost 1 base, and 9 bases lay between the germline ends. CDR3 amino acids: CSAPKGNTEAFF. CDR3 DNA sequence: TGCAGTGCCCCTAAGGGGAACACTGAAGCTTTCTTT.

V gene TRBV6-1 combines with J gene TRBJ2-2, with TRBD1 matching 8 bases. Germline V CDR1 and CDR2: MNHNS, SASEGT. V lost 6 bases to trimming and J lost 5 bases; unmatched junction nucleotides: 5. The CDR3 is 14 amino acids. CDR3 nucleotides: TGTGCCAGCAGGTCACAGGGGGGAACCGGGGAGCTGTTTTTT. Its protein product is CASRSQGGTGELFF.

J is TRBJ1-3 and V is TRBV7-9; D call uncertain. The V gene lost 5 bases and the J gene lost 2 bases, with 7 bases spanning the gap. The CDR3 runs 13 residues. The germline gives CDR1 SEHNR, CDR2 FQNEAQ (reference sequence). The CDR3 protein is CASSIDAGNTIYF. The CDR3 bases are TGTGCCAGCAGCATTGACGCTGGAAACACCATATATTTT. The variable domain in full, completed from reference TRBV7-9 and TRBJ1-3, reads DTGVSQNPRHKITKRGQNVTFRCDPISEHNRLYWYRQTLGQGPEFLTYFQNEAQLEKSRLLSDRFSAERPKGSFSTLEIQRTEQGDSAMYLCASSIDAGNTIYFGEGSWLTVV.

This clonotype has more than one count but fewer than ten. V gene TRBV28 combines with J gene TRBJ2-5, with D perhaps TRBD1 or TRBD2 (5 bases each). Trimming removed 0 bases from V and 2 bases from J, with 16 bases in between. The CDR3 is made up of 17 amino acids. Germline-derived CDR1 and CDR2 are MDHEN and SYDVKM. The CDR3 reads CASSLWGTTGKQETQYF. In DNA form, the CDR3 reads TGTGCCAGCAGTTTATGGGGGACCACGGGGAAACAAGAGACCCAGTACTTC.

The chain is built from TRBV7-2 and TRBJ2-3, with 8 bases that match TRBD2. Germline assignment: CDR1 SGHTA and CDR2 FQGNSA. CDR3 length equals 15 residues. The ends lost 4 bases at V and 1 base at J; junction bases unmatched: 4. In DNA, the CDR3 is TGTGCCAGCAGCTCGTTAGCGGGGCGCACAGATACGCAGTATTTT. Its protein is CASSSLAGRTDTQYF.

V usage is TRBV7-9 and J usage is TRBJ2-4, with D hard to call. Per germline, CDR1 SEHNR and CDR2 FQNEAQ (reference sequence). V was clipped by 0 bases and J by 0 bases, with 12 bases between them. The CDR3 consists of 17 residues. The CDR3 sequence is CASSLAGQILAKNIQYF. The CDR3 DNA reads TGTGCCAGCAGCTTAGCTGGGCAGATACTAGCCAAAAACATTCAGTACTTC.

This clonotype has more than one count but fewer than ten. The gene calls are TRBV9 and TRBJ2-7; 8 nucleotides match TRBD2. Germline loops: CDR1 SGDLS, CDR2 YYNGEE. This CDR3 is 15 amino acids long. The V segment lost 3 bases and the J segment 0 bases; nucleotides outside the gene matches: 5. In DNA form, the CDR3 reads TGTGCCAGCAGCGCCGGCGGACTAGCCTCCTACGAGCAGTACTTC. Translated, it gives CASSAGGLASYEQYF. Looking up the rest from reference TRBV9 and TRBJ2-7 gives the full variable domain: DSGVTQTPKHLITATGQRVTLRCSPRSGDLSVYWYQQSLDQGLQFLIQYYNGEERAKGNILERFSAQQFPDLHSELNLSSLELGDSALYFCASSAGGLASYEQYFGPGTRLTVT.

The table lists this clonotype with a few counts. The chain couples TRBV5-5 to TRBJ2-5; 10 positions agree with TRBD2. Germline V gene sequence: CDR1 SGHKS, CDR2 YYEKEE (reference sequence). J gave up 6 bases and V 0 bases, and 8 bases lay outside the gene matches. This CDR3 region has 16 residues. CDR3 bases: TGTGCCAGCAGCTTGGTGGCTAGCGGGAGCAGGAAGACCCAGTACTTC. It translates to CASSLVASGSRKTQYF.

The chain joins TRBV27 to TRBJ2-1; 10 bases are shared with TRBD1. With V trimmed by 8 bases and J by 6 bases, 4 bases remained unmatched. Germline values: CDR1 MNHEY, CDR2 SMNVEV (reference sequence). The CDR3 is made up of 13 amino acids. In nucleotides, the CDR3 is TGTGCCAGCCGGACAGGGGGGCTCAATGAGCAGTTCTTC. It specifies CASRTGGLNEQFF.

J is TRBJ2-5 and V is TRBV6-1; D is possibly TRBD1 or TRBD2 (6 bases each). CDR1 is MNHNS and CDR2 is SASEGT in the germline V gene. V was cut by 3 bases and J by 2 bases, with 13 bases left in between. The CDR3 has 15 residues. The CDR3 DNA sequence: TGTGCCAGCAGTGAGGAGGGGGGAGCGCAAGAGACCCAGTACTTC. Translated, it gives CASSEEGGAQETQYF.

The chain recombines TRBV6-5 with TRBJ1-4; D is unclear. Trimming took off 4 bases at V and 0 bases at J, with 12 bases between the two ends. Germline lookup yields CDR1 MNHEY and CDR2 SVGAGI. CDR3 length equals 16 residues. The CDR3 coding sequence is TGTGCCAGCAGTTCCTTGACGGTTGCAACTAATGAAAAACTGTTTTTT. It encodes CASSSLTVATNEKLFF.

The genes are TRBV5-1 and TRBJ2-5; D perhaps matches TRBD1 (6 bases). V gave up 0 bases and J gave up 3 bases, with 9 bases separating them. The germline CDR1 and CDR2 sequences are SGHRS and YFSETQ. The CDR3 spans 14 residues. CDR3 loop: CASSLDRAEETQYF. DNA for the CDR3: TGCGCCAGCAGCTTGGACAGGGCCGAAGAGACCCAGTACTTC.

The chain links TRBV14 to TRBJ2-7; 7 bases align to TRBD1. With 8 bases clipped from V and 4 bases from J, the junction kept 2 bases outside the gene matches. The CDR3 extends over 11 amino acids. In germline, CDR1 is SGHDN, CDR2 FVKESK. DNA for the CDR3: TGTGCCAGCGAGACAGGGTACGAGCAGTACTTC. As protein: CASETGYEQYF.

This chain joins TRBV5-1 and TRBJ2-5; 10 bases align to TRBD2. V was clipped by 0 bases and J by 4 bases; unmatched bases: 6. Germline CDR1 SGHRS, CDR2 YFSETQ. The CDR3 has 16 amino acids. The CDR3 coding sequence is TGCGCCAGCAGCTTGGAAGGACTAGCGGCGGTAGAGACCCAGTACTTC. It codes for CASSLEGLAAVETQYF.